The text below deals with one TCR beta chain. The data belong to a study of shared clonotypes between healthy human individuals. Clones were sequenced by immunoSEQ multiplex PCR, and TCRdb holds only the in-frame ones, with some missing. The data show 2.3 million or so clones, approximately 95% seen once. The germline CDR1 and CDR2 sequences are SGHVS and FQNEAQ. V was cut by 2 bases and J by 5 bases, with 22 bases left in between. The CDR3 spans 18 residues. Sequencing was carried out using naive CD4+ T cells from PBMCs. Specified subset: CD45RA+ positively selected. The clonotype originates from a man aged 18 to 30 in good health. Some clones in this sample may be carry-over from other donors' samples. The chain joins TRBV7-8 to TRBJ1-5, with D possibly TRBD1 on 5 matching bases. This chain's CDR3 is CASSLLGQGGKIYQPQHF. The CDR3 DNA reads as TGTGCCAGCAGCTTACTCGGTCAGGGCGGGAAGATATATCAGCCCCAGCATTTT.